Detailed here is one TCR beta chain. These data come from a study of T cell changes during pregnancy in multiple sclerosis. Sequencing was performed with immunoSEQ multiplex PCR; in TCRdb, only in-frame clones are kept and a portion is missing. Of 30,000 to 45,000 clones in the sample, 92% were seen once. Trimming took off 6 bases at V and 3 bases at J, with 10 bases between the two ends. Per the germline V gene, CDR1 is MDHEN and CDR2 is SYDVKM. The CDR3 is 13 amino acids. Sequencing was performed on CD4+ T cells from peripheral blood mononuclear cells, taken after pregnancy. The sequence came from a female donor with multiple sclerosis, enrolled in a pregnancy study. This sequence joins TRBV28 and TRBJ2-3, with D maybe TRBD1 (8 bases). The CDR3 sequence: CASRQGGTDTQYF. CDR3 sequence (DNA): TGTGCCAGCAGACAGGGGGGGACAGATACGCAGTATTTT.